The 2 T cell receptor beta chains in this list originate from one sample, sequenced in a study of molecular identifiers for immune sequencing clone quantification. TCRdb independently ran MiXCR on the PCR reads; one entry per CDR3 protein. The sample has over 50,000 distinct CDR3 sequences, just over 35% seen once. The sample comprised naive CD8+ T cells from blood, with Jurkat cell RNA spiked in. Sample subset: FACS-sorted CD8+CD4-CCR7+CD45RA+ naive T cells. These receptors all come from a human donor in good health. Some libraries in this study had Jurkat cell RNA spiked in.

This clonotype was seen ten or more times. The chain is built from TRBV13 and TRBJ1-4; D gene ambiguous. Germline CDR1 PRHDT, CDR2 FYEKMQ (reference sequence). The CDR3 has 16 amino acids. The V gene lost 5 bases and the J gene lost 8 bases, with 21 bases spanning the gap. The CDR3 loop reads CASSPSTAEGAEKLFF. CDR3 in DNA: TGTGCCAGCAGCCCATCGACGGCTGAGGGCGCGGAAAAACTGTTTTTT.

J is TRBJ1-2 and V is TRBV27; D perhaps matches TRBD1 (5 bases). This CDR3 has 19 amino acids. V dropped 1 base and J dropped 2 bases, with 23 bases sitting between them. Germline CDR1 reads MNHEY; CDR2 reads SMNVEV (reference sequence). CDR3 sequence (DNA): TGTGCCAGCAGTTTATTCGCGAGGAACGTCAGGGATTTAAACTATGGCTACACCTTC. It translates to CASSLFARNVRDLNYGYTF.